The 19 T cell receptor beta chains reported below all come from one sample, sequenced in a study of T cell responses to AZD1222 COVID-19 vaccine. Sequencing used immunoSEQ multiplex PCR; TCRdb keeps in-frame clones, though not all of them. The sample yields approximately 140,000 clones, around 88% seen once. The starting material was peripheral blood, obtained on day 0 of AZD1222 vaccination. All receptors come from an adult in good health.

The V call is TRBV28, the J call TRBJ1-3; 8 positions agree with TRBD1. V shed 2 bases and J 3 bases; nucleotides not matched to a gene: 12. The CDR3 runs to 18 residues. CDR1 MDHEN and CDR2 SYDVKM come from the germline V gene. The CDR3 protein is CASSLPGQGKSGGNTIYF. The DNA of the CDR3 is TGTGCCAGCAGTTTACCCGGACAGGGTAAATCGGGTGGAAACACCATATATTTT. Drawing the rest from reference TRBV28 and TRBJ1-3, the complete variable domain is DVKVTQSSRYLVKRTGEKVFLECVQDMDHENMFWYRQDPGLGLRLIYFSYDVKMKEKGDIPEGYSVSREKKERFSLILESASTNQTSMYLCASSLPGQGKSGGNTIYFGEGSWLTVV.

The rearrangement links TRBV18 to TRBJ1-1; D is possibly TRBD1 (6 bases). This CDR3 comprises 16 residues. V lost 0 bases, J lost 0 bases, and 11 bases lay in between. The germline V gene has CDR1 KGHSH and CDR2 LQKENI. The CDR3 sequence is CASSPPRGGVNTEAFF. The CDR3 bases are TGTGCCAGCTCACCACCCAGGGGCGGAGTGAACACTGAAGCTTTCTTT.

This chain links TRBV27 with TRBJ2-3; 14 bases are a match to TRBD2. This CDR3 contains 16 residues. V gave up 4 bases and J gave up 5 bases; unmatched junction bases: 5. Germline CDR1 MNHEY, CDR2 SMNVEV (reference sequence). The CDR3 coding sequence is TGTGCCAGCAGTTCCGGGACTAGCGGGGGACTAGATACGCAGTATTTT. It codes for CASSSGTSGGLDTQYF.

This chain joins TRBV7-6 and TRBJ2-3; 11 bases are a match to TRBD2. V shed 5 bases, J shed 3 bases, and the junction held 4 bases outside the gene matches. This CDR3 is built from 15 residues. Per the germline V gene, CDR1 is SGHVS and CDR2 is FNYEAQ. CDR3 sequence reads: CASSPRLAGTDTQYF. The CDR3 DNA sequence: TGTGCCAGCAGCCCAAGACTAGCGGGGACAGATACGCAGTATTTT.

The rearrangement links TRBV12-5 to TRBJ1-2; possible D gene TRBD1, 6 bases. The CDR3 consists of 15 residues. The germline V gene has CDR1 LGHNT and CDR2 FRNRAP. The V end lost 5 bases, the J end lost 4 bases, and 17 bases lay between the germline ends. The DNA for the CDR3 is TGTGCTAGTGGTCCCTCCGTGGGGGCTTCCTATGGCTACACCTTC. Residues: CASGPSVGASYGYTF. Looking up the rest from reference TRBV12-5 and TRBJ1-2 gives the full variable domain: DARVTQTPRHKVTEMGQEVTMRCQPILGHNTVFWYRQTMMQGLELLAYFRNRAPLDDSGMPKDRFSAEMPDATLATLKIQPSEPRDSAVYFCASGPSVGASYGYTFGSGTRLTVV.

The chain uses TRBV6-1 and TRBJ2-7; 7 nucleotides agree with TRBD1. V trimming: 2 bases; J trimming: 6 bases; junction bases outside the gene matches: 7. Germline CDR1 reads MNHNS; CDR2 reads SASEGT. The CDR3 consists of 14 residues. In DNA, the CDR3 is TGTGCCAGCAGTGAACGCCGGGACAGTAGCGAGCAGTACTTC. It specifies CASSERRDSSEQYF.

This clone occurred a few times. This chain connects TRBV9 to TRBJ1-3; TRBD1 matches 7 bases. With 0 bases clipped from V and 3 bases from J, the junction kept 6 bases outside the gene matches. The CDR3 is made up of 16 amino acids. Per germline, CDR1 SGDLS and CDR2 YYNGEE. The CDR3 region is CASSVGQGVDGNTIYF. In nucleotides, the CDR3 is TGTGCCAGCAGCGTAGGACAGGGAGTTGATGGAAACACCATATATTTT.

The rearrangement joins TRBV3-1 (or the pseudogene TRBV3-2) to TRBJ2-5; D may be TRBD2 (7 bases). The V gene's germline CDR1 is LGHDT and CDR2 YNNKEL (reference sequence). The length of the CDR3 is 16 residues. V shed 1 base and J shed 5 bases, with 17 bases lying between them. This CDR3 reads CASSQVGGGGMETQYF. CDR3 bases: TGTGCCAGCAGCCAAGTTGGGGGGGGCGGGATGGAGACCCAGTACTTC.

Points on this clone: At one end, the junction sequence differs from germline, possibly due to a read error. V and J are TRBV7-7 and TRBJ1-5, with TRBD1 matching over 9 bases. Germline CDR1 SSHAT, CDR2 FNYEAQ (reference sequence). This CDR3 comprises 19 residues. In DNA, the CDR3 is TGTGCTAGCAGCGATAATAGTCCCGGGACAGGGTCTCCTAATCAGCCCCAGCATTTT. Amino acids: CASSDNSPGTGSPNQPQHF.

The chain uses TRBV2 and TRBJ1-2, with 7 bases matching TRBD1. The germline CDR1 and CDR2 sequences are SNHLY and FYNNEI. V lost 9 bases to trimming and J lost 0 bases; unmatched junction nucleotides: 4. This CDR3 is built from 13 residues. The CDR3 region is CARGTVTNYGYTF. In nucleotides, the CDR3 is TGTGCCAGGGGGACAGTCACTAACTATGGCTACACCTTC.

Only a few counts were recorded for this clone. This chain connects TRBV7-2 to TRBJ1-1; no definite D call. CDR1 and CDR2 from the germline V gene are SGHTA and FQGNSA. V lost 4 bases and J lost 0, with 9 bases in between. The CDR3 contains 14 residues. The CDR3 spells CASSSLSMNTEAFF. CDR3 DNA sequence: TGTGCCAGCAGCTCGCTTTCCATGAACACTGAAGCTTTCTTT.

The chain is built from TRBV19 and TRBJ1-5; possible D gene TRBD1, 5 bases. The length of the CDR3 is 14 residues. CDR1 and CDR2 (germline): LNHDA, SQIVND (reference sequence). The V end was cut by 6 bases, the J end by 7 bases, with 16 bases between. The CDR3 spells CASRTGLLAQPQHF. CDR3 bases: TGTGCCAGTAGGACGGGACTCCTGGCCCAGCCCCAGCATTTT. Using reference TRBV19 and TRBJ1-5 for the parts outside the CDR3, the full variable domain is DGGITQSPKYLFRKEGQNVTLSCEQNLNHDAMYWYRQDPGQGLRLIYYSQIVNDFQKGDIAEGYSVSREKKESFPLTVTSAQKNPTAFYLCASRTGLLAQPQHFGDGTRLSIL.

The chain carries TRBV10-2 and TRBJ1-2; D may be TRBD1 (5 bases). Germline V CDR1 and CDR2: WSHSY, SAAADI. The CDR3 extends over 14 amino acids. Trimming shortened V by 7 bases and J by 4 bases, and 16 bases separated the two germline ends. Here the CDR3 DNA reads TGCGCCAGCACGCAGGGTATCCCTACCTATGGCTACACCTTC. This codes for CASTQGIPTYGYTF.

V is TRBV15 and J is TRBJ1-1; no firm D call. The CDR3 has 14 amino acids. V dropped 1 base and J dropped 0 bases, with 6 bases sitting between them. Looked up from germline, CDR1 is LNHNV and CDR2 is YYDKDF (reference sequence). The DNA of the CDR3 is TGTGCCACCAGCAGAGCGGAGGTGAACACTGAAGCTTTCTTT. Amino acids: CATSRAEVNTEAFF. Combining the CDR3 with reference TRBV15 and TRBJ1-1 gives the whole variable domain DAMVIQNPRYQVTQFGKPVTLSCSQTLNHNVMYWYQQKSSQAPKLLFHYYDKDFNNEADTPDNFQSRRPNTSFCFLDIRSPGLGDTAMYLCATSRAEVNTEAFFGQGTRLTVV.

The chain carries TRBV2 and TRBJ1-5; 7 nucleotides agree with TRBD1. Germline V gene sequence: CDR1 SNHLY, CDR2 FYNNEI. The CDR3 loop spans 14 amino acids. Germline trimming cut 3 bases from V and 11 bases from J; bases unmatched to any gene: 10. In DNA form, the CDR3 reads TGTGCCAGCAGTGAGGGGACAGTGGGGAGGTCCCAGCATTTT. This encodes CASSEGTVGRSQHF.

The gene calls are TRBV15 and TRBJ1-3; 7 bases align to TRBD1. Germline V gene sequence: CDR1 LNHNV, CDR2 YYDKDF (reference sequence). With V trimmed by 5 bases and J by 4 bases, 11 bases remained unmatched. The CDR3 consists of 16 residues. The chain's CDR3 is CATSGVNRGRGNTIYF. CDR3 sequence (DNA): TGTGCCACCAGCGGGGTGAACAGGGGAAGGGGAAACACCATATATTTT. The full variable domain, its missing parts supplied by reference TRBV15 and TRBJ1-3, is DAMVIQNPRYQVTQFGKPVTLSCSQTLNHNVMYWYQQKSSQAPKLLFHYYDKDFNNEADTPDNFQSRRPNTSFCFLDIRSPGLGDTAMYLCATSGVNRGRGNTIYFGEGSWLTVV.

Only one count was recorded for this clone. The rearrangement links TRBV10-2 to TRBJ2-1; D may correspond to TRBD1 or TRBD2 (6 bases each). The CDR3 consists of 14 residues. The V and J ends lost 6 bases and 7 bases respectively, with 16 bases between them. Germline V gene lookup returns CDR1 WSHSY and CDR2 SAAADI. In DNA, the CDR3 is TGCGCCAGCAGGGGTGTGGGGGGCCCTAATGAGCAGTTCTTC. As protein: CASRGVGGPNEQFF.

There are a few counts of this clone. The chain carries TRBV30 and TRBJ1-1, with 9 bases fitting TRBD1. There are 13 residues in the CDR3. The germline V gene has CDR1 GTSNPN and CDR2 SVGIG (reference sequence). V shed 3 bases, J shed 3 bases, and the junction held 2 bases outside the gene matches. CDR3 sequence reads: CAWRGQGYTEAFF. CDR3 sequence (DNA): TGTGCCTGGAGGGGACAGGGATACACTGAAGCTTTCTTT.

The chain carries TRBV18 and TRBJ1-4; D gene unclear. CDR3 size: 15 residues. The ends were cut back, 1 base at V and 0 bases at J, with 6 bases in the middle. Germline-derived CDR1 and CDR2 are KGHSH and LQKENI. The CDR3 bases are TGTGCCAGCTCACCACAGGGCACAACTAATGAAAAACTGTTTTTT. Translating it yields CASSPQGTTNEKLFF.